These 22 T cell receptor beta chains share one sample of origin, sequenced in a study of control samples from healthy donors and cancer patients. TCRdb's copy holds only in-frame clones and misses some; the assay was immunoSEQ multiplex PCR. The sample contains under 150,000 clones, around nine tenths of which appear only once. The sample taken for sequencing was blood. These receptors all stem from a man aged 30 to 39 in good health.

The chain employs TRBV3-1 (or the pseudogene TRBV3-2) and TRBJ1-2; D is possibly TRBD1 (5 bases). Germline CDR1 is LGHDT and CDR2 is YNNKEL (reference sequence). This CDR3 has 14 amino acids. Trimming removed 2 bases at V and 5 bases at J, with 12 bases between. CDR3 sequence (DNA): TGTGCCAGCAGCCAAAGGGACTCTGTGTATGGCTACACCTTC. This gives the protein CASSQRDSVYGYTF.

The chain links TRBV24-1 to TRBJ2-1; 13 bases are a match to TRBD2. Germline V gene sequence: CDR1 KGHDR, CDR2 SFDVKD. The CDR3 extends over 15 amino acids. V shed 4 bases, J shed 9 bases, and the junction held 5 bases outside the gene matches. CDR3 bases: TGTGCCACCAGTGACGGGACTAGCGGGGCCCCTGAGCAGTTCTTC. The encoded protein is CATSDGTSGAPEQFF.

The J gene is TRBJ1-4, the V gene TRBV2, with D tentatively TRBD1 (5 bases). The ends were cut back, 3 bases at V and 3 bases at J, with 14 bases in the middle. The CDR3 covers 16 residues. Germline lookup yields CDR1 SNHLY and CDR2 FYNNEI. CDR3 nucleotide sequence: TGTGCCAGCAGTGAGCTTGGAGCGGGGGCTAATGAAAAACTGTTTTTT. It yields the protein CASSELGAGANEKLFF.

This chain uses TRBV6-2 or TRBV6-3 with TRBJ2-1; 9 bases line up with TRBD2. Germline V CDR1 and CDR2: MNHEY, SVGEGT. V was clipped by 4 bases and J by 3 bases; unmatched bases: 13. This CDR3 comprises 18 residues. CDR3 region: CASSSMLRGGAFYNEQFF. The CDR3 DNA sequence: TGTGCCAGCAGTTCCATGCTTCGCGGGGGGGCCTTCTACAATGAGCAGTTCTTC.

The V and J genes are TRBV6-2 or TRBV6-3 and TRBJ2-7, with TRBD2 matching over 12 bases. V was clipped by 3 bases and J by 5 bases; unmatched bases: 11. Per the germline V gene, CDR1 is MNHEY and CDR2 is SVGEGT. The CDR3 is 17 amino acids. CDR3: CASSYSLAGGPRDEQYF. The CDR3 bases are TGTGCCAGCAGTTATTCCCTAGCGGGAGGGCCCCGGGACGAGCAGTACTTC.

This chain joins TRBV11-3 and TRBJ1-4; tentatively, D is TRBD1 (5 bases). This CDR3 spans 14 amino acids. Germline values: CDR1 SGHNT, CDR2 YENEEA. V was clipped by 5 bases and J by 4 bases, with 11 bases between them. CDR3 amino acids: CASSPTALNEKLFF. The DNA for the CDR3 is TGTGCCAGCAGCCCGACAGCTCTTAATGAAAAACTGTTTTTT.

For the CDR3, the DNA is TGTGCCAGCAGTTTATCCAGGGACTACGAGCAGTACTTC. As protein: CASSLSRDYEQYF. The chain uses TRBV12-3 or TRBV12-4 and TRBJ2-7; D is perhaps TRBD1 (5 bases). Trimming removed 2 bases from V and 3 bases from J, with 8 bases in between. This CDR3 comprises 13 residues.

This clone occurred once. The V gene is TRBV27, the J gene TRBJ2-5, with unresolved D. There are 12 residues in the CDR3. Germline-derived CDR1 and CDR2 are MNHEY and SMNVEV (reference sequence). The V and J ends lost 2 bases and 7 bases respectively, with 8 bases between them. In DNA form, the CDR3 reads TGTGCCAGCAGTTTAGACATGGGGACCCAGTACTTC. Its protein product is CASSLDMGTQYF.

This chain connects TRBV9 to TRBJ2-2, with 7 bases that match TRBD2. CDR3 size: 15 residues. V shed 6 bases and J 8 bases; nucleotides not matched to a gene: 13. Germline CDR1 SGDLS, CDR2 YYNGEE. The CDR3 protein is CASTPGGGFSGELFF. Written as DNA, the CDR3 is TGTGCCAGCACCCCGGGGGGAGGTTTTTCGGGGGAGCTGTTTTTT.

The chain combines TRBV4-2 with TRBJ1-5; D gene ambiguous. Looked up from germline, CDR1 is LGHNA and CDR2 is YNFKEQ. V dropped 2 bases and J dropped 9 bases, with 11 bases sitting between them. CDR3 length: 13 amino acids. CDR3 residues: CASSQRETSPQHF. CDR3 in DNA: TGTGCCAGCAGCCAAAGGGAGACGTCGCCCCAGCATTTT.

This clone was recorded only once. This chain connects TRBV9 to TRBJ2-5; 11 bases agree with TRBD2. The CDR3 runs to 16 residues. In germline, CDR1 is SGDLS, CDR2 YYNGEE. V shed 0 bases, J shed 5 bases, and the junction held 6 bases outside the gene matches. The DNA for the CDR3 is TGTGCCAGCAGCGTAGCAGCTAGCGGGGGGCGGGAGACCCAGTACTTC. This encodes CASSVAASGGRETQYF.

The chain uses TRBV4-3 and TRBJ2-3; no reliable D call. The germline CDR1 and CDR2 sequences are LGHNA and YSLEER. The germline V and J ends were trimmed by 1 base and 0 bases, with 8 bases remaining between them. CDR3 size: 15 residues. CDR3 protein: CASSQAEISTDTQYF. The CDR3, as DNA: TGCGCCAGCAGCCAAGCCGAGATTAGCACAGATACGCAGTATTTT.

This clone was picked up one time. V and J are TRBV7-2 and TRBJ2-5; 11 nucleotides align to TRBD2. CDR3 size: 19 residues. Germline-derived CDR1 and CDR2 are SGHTA and FQGNSA. The ends lost 5 bases at V and 4 bases at J; junction bases unmatched: 18. CDR3 coding DNA: TGTGCCAGCAGCAACGGACGGAATAGCGGGGGGGCGCCGGGAGAGACCCAGTACTTC. It specifies CASSNGRNSGGAPGETQYF.

The chain recombines TRBV12-3 or TRBV12-4 with TRBJ1-1; D is unresolved. CDR3 length equals 13 residues. Trimming pared 1 base from V and 3 bases from J, leaving 6 bases between. The CDR3 DNA reads as TGTGCCAGCAGTTTAGAGGCATACACTGAAGCTTTCTTT. This codes for CASSLEAYTEAFF.

This clone turned up a few times. The genes are TRBV7-2 and TRBJ2-3; a possible D gene is TRBD1 (5 bases). Germline CDR1 and CDR2: SGHTA and FQGNSA. The V end was cut by 7 bases, the J end by 2 bases, with 13 bases between. This CDR3 is 14 amino acids long. CDR3 DNA sequence: TGTGCCAGCAACCTCGTGGGGCCCACAGATACGCAGTATTTT. Its translation: CASNLVGPTDTQYF.

The J gene is TRBJ1-4, the V gene TRBV19; D unresolved. V lost 7 bases, J lost 4 bases, and 7 bases lay in between. Germline CDR1 LNHDA, CDR2 SQIVND (reference sequence). The CDR3 is 12 residues long. Here the CDR3 reads CASMALNEKLFF. As DNA, the CDR3 is TGTGCCAGTATGGCCCTTAATGAAAAACTGTTTTTT.

The CDR3 sequence: CASSQPGELGANVLTF. DNA of the CDR3: TGTGCCAGCAGCCAACCAGGGGAGCTGGGGGCCAACGTCCTGACTTTC. V gene TRBV3-1 (or the pseudogene TRBV3-2) combines with J gene TRBJ2-6; perhaps TRBD1 as D (6 bases). This CDR3 spans 16 amino acids. Germline V gene sequence: CDR1 LGHDT, CDR2 YNNKEL (reference sequence). The V gene lost 2 bases and the J gene lost 4 bases, with 12 bases spanning the gap.

The CDR3 DNA reads TGCAGTGCTAGTGACCAGGGTCCGAACACTGAAGCTTTCTTT. It yields the protein CSASDQGPNTEAFF. The V and J genes are TRBV20-1 and TRBJ1-1, with D possibly being TRBD1 (5 bases). The CDR3 contains 14 residues. Trimming removed 3 bases from V and 1 base from J, with 12 bases in between. Germline CDR1 and CDR2: DFQATT and SNEGSKA (reference sequence).

This chain connects TRBV5-4 to TRBJ2-7; the D gene is possibly TRBD2 (5 bases). Trimming took off 4 bases at V and 1 base at J, with 15 bases between the two ends. This CDR3 contains 15 residues. The V gene's germline CDR1 is SGHNT and CDR2 YYREEE (reference sequence). CDR3 DNA: TGTGCCAGCAGCACCGGACTCAATCCTTCCTACGAGCAGTACTTC. Translated: CASSTGLNPSYEQYF. Full variable domain (rest looked up from reference TRBV5-4 and TRBJ2-7): ETGVTQSPTHLIKTRGQQVTLRCSSQSGHNTVSWYQQALGQGPQFIFQYYREEENGRGNFPPRFSGLQFPNYSSELNVNALELDDSALYLCASSTGLNPSYEQYFGPGTRLTVT.

V usage is TRBV9 and J usage is TRBJ2-3, with 8 bases that match TRBD2. V lost 3 bases, J lost 2 bases, and 5 bases stayed unmatched. CDR3 length: 15 amino acids. Germline CDR1 and CDR2: SGDLS and YYNGEE. CDR3 region: CASSAERGFTDTQYF. CDR3 nucleotide sequence: TGTGCCAGCAGCGCCGAGCGGGGGTTCACAGATACGCAGTATTTT.

The chain couples TRBV4-3 to TRBJ2-7; D is possibly TRBD2 (5 bases). In germline, CDR1 is LGHNA, CDR2 YSLEER. Trimming removed 4 bases at V and 0 bases at J, with 13 bases between. CDR3 length: 15 residues. DNA of the CDR3: TGCGCCAGCAGCCTGGTGGCCGACTACTCCTACGAGCAGTACTTC. Its protein is CASSLVADYSYEQYF.

J is TRBJ2-1 and V is TRBV13; 13 positions match TRBD2. Trimming took 5 bases from V and 12 from J; bases not matched to a gene: 10. Germline lookup yields CDR1 PRHDT and CDR2 FYEKMQ (reference sequence). The CDR3 sequence is 15 residues long. The CDR3 coding sequence is TGTGCCAGCAGCCGTCGGACTAGCGGGAGCGATGGGCAGTTCTTC. It encodes CASSRRTSGSDGQFF. Full variable domain (missing parts from reference TRBV13 and TRBJ2-1): AAGVIQSPRHLIKEKRETATLKCYPIPRHDTVYWYQQGPGQDPQFLISFYEKMQSDKGSIPDRFSAQQFSDYHSELNMSSLELGDSALYFCASSRRTSGSDGQFFGPGTRLTVL.